The clone carrying this TCR beta chain was counted ten times or more. The antigen is undetermined. This entry is derived from a study of T-cell reconstitution after alpha-beta-depleted transplantation in children. Findings and caveats of the study: Two months or so post-transplant, alpha-beta T cells reportedly derived from several hundred expanded graft clones. T-cell numbers and diversity, one year after transplant, stemmed largely from T cells that were newly produced. The high TCRbeta diversity at day 60 in some patients came from surviving recipient T cells and thymic progenitors.

Preparation of the TCRbeta library was carried out with unique molecular identifiers. From the PCR reads, TCRdb called clonotypes with MiXCR, one entry per CDR3 protein. The sample records approximately 630,000 distinct CDR3 sequences, roughly 13% being singletons. The J segment lost 2 bases and the V segment lost 3 bases, leaving 4 bases of the junction unmatched. Germline CDR1 is WSHSY and CDR2 is SAAADI. The CDR3 is 15 residues long. This receptor was obtained from a girl aged 2 to 10 with congenital amegakaryocytic thrombocytopenia, due to receive a stem cell transplant. The chain has TRBV10-2 and TRBJ2-1, with TRBD2 identical over 7 bases. The material was PBMCs, obtained before TCRalphabeta/CD19-depleted stem cell transplant. DNA of the CDR3: TGCGCCAGCAGTGAAGGGGACTATCCCTACAATGAGCAGTTCTTC. Translated: CASSEGDYPYNEQFF.